The source of this T cell receptor beta chain is a study of blood T cells in healthy people across ages. Study results and caveats: TCR beta diversity per million T cells fell roughly linearly with age.

Worth noting for this clonotype: Its matching antigen is unknown.

Next came a second PCR, run for about 6 to 11 cycles, which used a sample-barcoded 5' primer along with a J-beta primer mix. Researchers report that a template-switch adaptor with 12 random nucleotides tagged each cDNA molecule. MiXCR, applied by TCRdb to the 5' RACE reads, yields one record per CDR3 protein. The repertoire holds just under 550,000 distinct CDR3 sequences, with around 24% as singletons. CDR1 MDHEN and CDR2 SYDVKM come from the germline V gene. This CDR3 has 15 amino acids. This sample was shared with a second study, whose subject was T cells of mothers and their children. From that report: Thymic selection shapes TCR recombination output in related pairs, and it does so similarly in unrelated pairs.

The receptor comes from a boy aged 5-17 years in good health. Sequencing input: blood. The rearrangement links TRBV28 to TRBJ2-5; possibly TRBD1 or TRBD2 for D (5 bases each). The J call may be mistaken, given a closer DNA end match to TRBJ2-7. In DNA, the CDR3 is TGTGCCAGCGACGGGGCAGGCGGAAGCTCCTACGAGCAGTACTTC. This gives the protein CASDGAGGSSYEQYF.